One T cell receptor beta chain is described in this entry. Its antigen remains unknown. This CDR3 comprises 16 residues. The ends lost 7 bases at V and 4 bases at J; junction bases unmatched: 13. Germline V gene lookup returns CDR1 SEHNR and CDR2 FQNEAQ (reference sequence). The data derive from a study of Graves' ophthalmopathy and Graves' hyperthyroidism. As for the study in general: Peripheral blood was gathered at first diagnosis, ahead of any treatment whatsoever. Broader study findings: Ophthalmopathy cases were distinguished from stable hyperthyroidism by a 13-signature model, reaching approximately 88% sensitivity and roughly 80% specificity.

Beta-chain TCR CDR3 regions were amplified from RNA transcripts. An initial RT-PCR round employing HTBI primers preceded a second-round multiplex PCR. TCRdb itself ran the multiplex PCR reads through MiXCR, one entry per CDR3 protein. The sample has about 740,000 distinct CDR3 sequences; roughly two fifths are singletons. All donors with ophthalmopathy were recorded as having moderate-to-severe activity, CAS ≥3, NOSPECS ≥4 and a duration under 3 months. Clinicians made diagnoses from clinical symptoms, serum thyroxine, TRAb, thyroid ultrasound and orbital computed tomography. The sequence was collected from an adult man with Graves' ophthalmopathy. The sample was peripheral blood. This chain joins TRBV7-9 and TRBJ1-3, with TRBD1 matching 7 bases. CDR3 bases: TGTGCCAGCACCCGGAGCTCCGGGACAGACGGAAACACCATATATTTT. Protein: CASTRSSGTDGNTIYF.